This T cell receptor beta chain comes out of a study of blood T cell repertoires in COVID-19. Background on the study: Sites across the United States, Italy and Spain contributed samples from acute and convalescent COVID-19. In each case, the material was cDNA or gDNA derived from T cells, B-cell-depleted T cells, or PBMCs.

V lost 4 bases, J lost 1 base, and 10 bases lay in between. Germline CDR1 is LGHNA and CDR2 is YSLEER. CDR3 length: 14 residues. Original data processing: The assay estimated nucleated cells by amplifying reference gene primers. Here immunoSEQ multiplex PCR was the method, and the copy in TCRdb shows in-frame clones only, minus some. The DNA gave D and trimming, while V, J and clone size come from that table. Here the sample spans some 44,000 clones, 87% being singletons. The chain has TRBV4-3 and TRBJ1-1; no reliable D call. The sequence was obtained from a man between 60 and 75 years old with active COVID-19. Sequencing used peripheral blood. CDR3 DNA: TGCGCCAGCAGCCTTGAGCACGAGAACACTGAAGCTTTCTTT. Translation gives CASSLEHENTEAFF.